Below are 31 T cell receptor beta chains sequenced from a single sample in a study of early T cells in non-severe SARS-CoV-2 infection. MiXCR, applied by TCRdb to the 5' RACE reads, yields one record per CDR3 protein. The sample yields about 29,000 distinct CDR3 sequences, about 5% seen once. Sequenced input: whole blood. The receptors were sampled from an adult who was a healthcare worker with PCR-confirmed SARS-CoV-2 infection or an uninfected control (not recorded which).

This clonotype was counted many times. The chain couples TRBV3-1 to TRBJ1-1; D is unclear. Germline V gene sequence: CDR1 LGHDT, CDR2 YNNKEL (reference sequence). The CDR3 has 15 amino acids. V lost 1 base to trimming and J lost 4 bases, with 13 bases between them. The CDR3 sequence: CASSQGGVWVTEAFF. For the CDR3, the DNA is TGTGCCAGCAGCCAAGGGGGTGTGTGGGTCACTGAAGCTTTCTTT.

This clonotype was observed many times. The CDR3 DNA sequence: TGTGCCAGCAGACGGGAGAGCCAAGAGACCCAGTACTTC. Translating it yields CASRRESQETQYF. The chain recombines TRBV6-6 with TRBJ2-5; TRBD2 is a possible D gene (6 bases). The CDR3 runs 13 residues. Germline CDR1 and CDR2: MNHNY and SVGAGI (reference sequence). V dropped 6 bases and J dropped 1 base, with 9 bases sitting between them.

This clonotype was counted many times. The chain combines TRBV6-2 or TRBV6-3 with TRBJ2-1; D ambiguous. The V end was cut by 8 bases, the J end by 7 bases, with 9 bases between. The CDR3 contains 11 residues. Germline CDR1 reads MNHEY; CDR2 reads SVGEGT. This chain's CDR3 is CASGRSNEQFF. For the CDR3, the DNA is TGTGCCAGCGGTAGGAGTAATGAGCAGTTCTTC.

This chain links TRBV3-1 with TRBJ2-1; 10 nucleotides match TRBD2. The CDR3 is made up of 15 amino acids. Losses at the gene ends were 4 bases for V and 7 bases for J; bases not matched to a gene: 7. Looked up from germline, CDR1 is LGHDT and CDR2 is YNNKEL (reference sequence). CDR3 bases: TGTGCCAGCAGCCCCGAATCTAGCGGGGGAAATGAGCAGTTCTTC. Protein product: CASSPESSGGNEQFF.

Here the CDR3 DNA reads TGTGCCAGCAGCCGGGACACAGCTACCACAGATACGCAGTATTTT. It is translated as CASSRDTATTDTQYF. V and J are TRBV7-9 and TRBJ2-3, with D possibly matching TRBD1 (6 bases). The germline V gene encodes CDR1 SEHNR and CDR2 FQNEAQ (reference sequence). This CDR3 region has 15 residues. Trimming stripped 5 bases from V and 2 bases from J, with 14 bases between.

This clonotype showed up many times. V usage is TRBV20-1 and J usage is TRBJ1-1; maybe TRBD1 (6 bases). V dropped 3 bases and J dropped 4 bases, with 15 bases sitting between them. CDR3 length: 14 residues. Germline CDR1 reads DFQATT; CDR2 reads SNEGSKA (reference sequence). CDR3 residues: CSASPGAGVTEAFF. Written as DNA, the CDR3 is TGCAGTGCTAGTCCAGGGGCGGGGGTCACTGAAGCTTTCTTT.

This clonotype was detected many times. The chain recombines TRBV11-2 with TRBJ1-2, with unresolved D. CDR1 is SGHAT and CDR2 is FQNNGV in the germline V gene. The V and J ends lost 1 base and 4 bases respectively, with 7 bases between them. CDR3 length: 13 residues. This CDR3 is CASSLAGTYGYTF. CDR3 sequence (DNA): TGTGCCAGCAGCTTAGCGGGTACCTATGGCTACACCTTC.

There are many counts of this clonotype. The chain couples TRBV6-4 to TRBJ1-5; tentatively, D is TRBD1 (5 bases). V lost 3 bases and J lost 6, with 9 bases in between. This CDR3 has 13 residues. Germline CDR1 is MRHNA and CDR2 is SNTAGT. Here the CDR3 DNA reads TGTGCCAGCAGTGAACAGGTGGGTCAGCCCCAGCATTTT. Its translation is CASSEQVGQPQHF.

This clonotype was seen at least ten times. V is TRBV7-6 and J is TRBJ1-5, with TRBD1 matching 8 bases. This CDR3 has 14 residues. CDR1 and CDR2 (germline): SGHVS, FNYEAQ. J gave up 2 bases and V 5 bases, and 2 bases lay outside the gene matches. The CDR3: CASSRRGRNQPQHF. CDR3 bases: TGTGCCAGCAGCCGCAGGGGGCGCAATCAGCCCCAGCATTTT.

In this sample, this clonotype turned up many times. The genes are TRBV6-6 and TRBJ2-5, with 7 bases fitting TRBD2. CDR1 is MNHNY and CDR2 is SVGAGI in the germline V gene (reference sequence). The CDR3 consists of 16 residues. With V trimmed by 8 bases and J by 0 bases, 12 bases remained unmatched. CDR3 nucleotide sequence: TGTGCCAGCCGGGGATTCATTCGGGGGGACCAAGAGACCCAGTACTTC. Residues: CASRGFIRGDQETQYF.

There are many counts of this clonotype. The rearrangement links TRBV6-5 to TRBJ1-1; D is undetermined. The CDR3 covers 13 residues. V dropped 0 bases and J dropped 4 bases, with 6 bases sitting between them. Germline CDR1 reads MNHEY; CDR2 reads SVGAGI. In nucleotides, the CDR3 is TGTGCCAGCAGTTACTCTGTGTTCACTGAAGCTTTCTTT. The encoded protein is CASSYSVFTEAFF.

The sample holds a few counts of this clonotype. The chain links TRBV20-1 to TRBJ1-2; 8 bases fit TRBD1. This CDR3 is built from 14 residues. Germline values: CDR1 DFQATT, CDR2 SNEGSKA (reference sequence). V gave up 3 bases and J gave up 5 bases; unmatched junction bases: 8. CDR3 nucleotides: TGCAGTGCTAGGTCGGGACAGGACATTTATGGCTACACCTTC. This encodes CSARSGQDIYGYTF.

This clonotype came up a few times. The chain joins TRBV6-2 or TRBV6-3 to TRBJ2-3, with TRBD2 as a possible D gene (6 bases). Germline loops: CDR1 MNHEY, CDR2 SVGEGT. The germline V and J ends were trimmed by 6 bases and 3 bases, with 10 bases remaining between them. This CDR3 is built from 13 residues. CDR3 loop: CASRSGLTDTQYF. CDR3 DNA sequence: TGTGCCAGCAGGTCGGGACTTACAGATACGCAGTATTTT.

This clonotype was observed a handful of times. The CDR3 loop is CASRRDRATYEQYF. The CDR3 DNA follows: TGTGCCAGCAGGAGGGACAGGGCTACCTACGAGCAGTACTTC. The rearrangement links TRBV28 to TRBJ2-7; 9 bases are shared with TRBD1. V gave up 6 bases and J gave up 2 bases; unmatched junction bases: 5. This CDR3 spans 14 amino acids. Germline V gives CDR1 MDHEN, CDR2 SYDVKM.

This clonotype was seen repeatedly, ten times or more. The CDR3 loop reads CASSSRGRTDTQYF. CDR3 coding DNA: TGTGCCAGCAGTTCAAGGGGGCGGACAGATACGCAGTATTTT. The V gene is TRBV27, the J gene TRBJ2-3; 7 bases agree with TRBD1. Per germline, CDR1 MNHEY and CDR2 SMNVEV (reference sequence). The ends lost 4 bases at V and 3 bases at J; junction bases unmatched: 4. The CDR3 is 14 amino acids.

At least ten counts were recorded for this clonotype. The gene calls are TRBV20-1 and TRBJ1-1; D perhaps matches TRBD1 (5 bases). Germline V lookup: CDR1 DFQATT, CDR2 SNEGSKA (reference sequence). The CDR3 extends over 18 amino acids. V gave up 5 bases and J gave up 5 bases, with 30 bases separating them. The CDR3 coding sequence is TGCAGTGCTTCTAGGTGGTCCCGAGACAGAAATTTTATTACTGAAGCTTTCTTT. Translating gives CSASRWSRDRNFITEAFF.

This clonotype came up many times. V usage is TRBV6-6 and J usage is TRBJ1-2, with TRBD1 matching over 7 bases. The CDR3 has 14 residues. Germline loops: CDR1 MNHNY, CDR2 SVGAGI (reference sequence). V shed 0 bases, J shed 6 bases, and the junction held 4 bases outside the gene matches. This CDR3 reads CASSYSRGTDGYTF. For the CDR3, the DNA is TGTGCCAGCAGTTACTCCAGGGGGACGGATGGCTACACCTTC.

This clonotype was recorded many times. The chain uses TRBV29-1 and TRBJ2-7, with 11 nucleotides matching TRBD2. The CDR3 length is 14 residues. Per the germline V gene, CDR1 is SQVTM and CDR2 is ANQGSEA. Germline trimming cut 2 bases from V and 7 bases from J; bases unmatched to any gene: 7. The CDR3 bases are TGCAGCGTTGAATCAACTAGCGGGGGAGTAGAGCAGTACTTC. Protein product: CSVESTSGGVEQYF.

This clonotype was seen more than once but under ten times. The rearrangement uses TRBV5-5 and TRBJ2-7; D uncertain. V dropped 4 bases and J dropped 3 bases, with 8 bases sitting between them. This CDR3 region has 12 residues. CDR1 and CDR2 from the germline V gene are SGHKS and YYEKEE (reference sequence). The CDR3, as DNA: TGTGCCAGCAGCCCCGGAATCTACGAGCAGTACTTC. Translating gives CASSPGIYEQYF.

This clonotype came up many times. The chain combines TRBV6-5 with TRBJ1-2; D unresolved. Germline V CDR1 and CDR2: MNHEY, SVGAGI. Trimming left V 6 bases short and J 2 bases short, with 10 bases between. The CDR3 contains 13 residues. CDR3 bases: TGTGCCAGCAGGCGGACGGGGAACTATGGCTACACCTTC. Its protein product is CASRRTGNYGYTF.

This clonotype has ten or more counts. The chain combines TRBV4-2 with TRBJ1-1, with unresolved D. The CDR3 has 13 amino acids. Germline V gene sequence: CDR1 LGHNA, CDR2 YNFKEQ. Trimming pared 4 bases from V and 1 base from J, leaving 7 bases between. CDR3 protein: CASSRDGNTEAFF. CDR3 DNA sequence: TGTGCCAGCAGCCGCGACGGGAACACTGAAGCTTTCTTT.

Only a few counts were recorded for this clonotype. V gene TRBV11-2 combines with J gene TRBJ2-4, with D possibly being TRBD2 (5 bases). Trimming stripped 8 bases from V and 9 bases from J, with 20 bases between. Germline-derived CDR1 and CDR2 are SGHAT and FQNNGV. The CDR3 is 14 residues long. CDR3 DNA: TGTGCCAGCGGGAGAGGTTCTGGGATAGGCATTCAGTACTTC. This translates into CASGRGSGIGIQYF.

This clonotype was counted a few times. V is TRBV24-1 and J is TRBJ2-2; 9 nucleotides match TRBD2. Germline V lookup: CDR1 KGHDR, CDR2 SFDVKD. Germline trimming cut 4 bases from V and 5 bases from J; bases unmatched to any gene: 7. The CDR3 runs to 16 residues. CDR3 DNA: TGTGCCACCAGTGACTCTAGCGGGACGGGTACCGGGGAGCTGTTTTTT. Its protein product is CATSDSSGTGTGELFF.

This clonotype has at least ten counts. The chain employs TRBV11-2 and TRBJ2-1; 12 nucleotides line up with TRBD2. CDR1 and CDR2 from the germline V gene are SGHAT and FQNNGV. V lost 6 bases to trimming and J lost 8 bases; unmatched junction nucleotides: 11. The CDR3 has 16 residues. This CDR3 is CASSHQTSGRQDEQFF. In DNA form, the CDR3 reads TGTGCCAGCAGTCACCAAACTAGCGGGAGGCAGGATGAGCAGTTCTTC.

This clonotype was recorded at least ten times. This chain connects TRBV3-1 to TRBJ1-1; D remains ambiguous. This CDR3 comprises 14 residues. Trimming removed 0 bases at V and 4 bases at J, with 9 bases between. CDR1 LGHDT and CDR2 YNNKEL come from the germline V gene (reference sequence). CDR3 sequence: CASSQDSVITEAFF. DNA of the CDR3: TGTGCCAGCAGCCAAGATTCGGTGATCACTGAAGCTTTCTTT.

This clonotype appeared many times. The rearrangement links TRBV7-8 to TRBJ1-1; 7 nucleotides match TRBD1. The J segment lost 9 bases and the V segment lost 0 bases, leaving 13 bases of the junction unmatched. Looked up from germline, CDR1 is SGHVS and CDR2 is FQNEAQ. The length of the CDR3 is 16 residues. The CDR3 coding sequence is TGTGCCAGCAGCTTAGCGCGATTAGGGGGCAGAGAAAAAGCTTTCTTT. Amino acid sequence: CASSLARLGGREKAFF.

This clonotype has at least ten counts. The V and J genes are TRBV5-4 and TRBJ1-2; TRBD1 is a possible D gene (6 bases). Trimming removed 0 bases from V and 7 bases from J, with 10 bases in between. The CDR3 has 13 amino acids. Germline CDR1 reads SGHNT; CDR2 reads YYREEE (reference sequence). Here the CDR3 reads CASSLAGGFGYTF. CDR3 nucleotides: TGTGCCAGCAGCTTGGCGGGGGGCTTTGGCTACACCTTC.

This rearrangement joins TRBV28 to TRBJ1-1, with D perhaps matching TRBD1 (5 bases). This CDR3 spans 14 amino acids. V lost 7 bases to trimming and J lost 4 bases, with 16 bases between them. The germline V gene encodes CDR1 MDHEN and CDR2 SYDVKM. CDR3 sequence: CASTPAGLSTEAFF. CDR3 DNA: TGTGCCAGCACCCCCGCGGGGCTGAGCACTGAAGCTTTCTTT.

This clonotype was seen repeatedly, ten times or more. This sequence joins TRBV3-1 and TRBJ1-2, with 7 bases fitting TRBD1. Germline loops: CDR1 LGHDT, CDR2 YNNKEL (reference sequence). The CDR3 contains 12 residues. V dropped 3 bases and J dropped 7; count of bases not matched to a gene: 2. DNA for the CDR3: TGTGCCAGCAGCCACCGGGACAGTGGCTACACCTTC. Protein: CASSHRDSGYTF.

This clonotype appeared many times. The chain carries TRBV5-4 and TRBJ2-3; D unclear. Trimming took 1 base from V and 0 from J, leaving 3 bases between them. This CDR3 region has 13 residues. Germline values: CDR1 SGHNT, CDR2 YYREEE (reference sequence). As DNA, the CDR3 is TGTGCCAGCAGCTTGCTCAGCACAGATACGCAGTATTTT. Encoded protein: CASSLLSTDTQYF.

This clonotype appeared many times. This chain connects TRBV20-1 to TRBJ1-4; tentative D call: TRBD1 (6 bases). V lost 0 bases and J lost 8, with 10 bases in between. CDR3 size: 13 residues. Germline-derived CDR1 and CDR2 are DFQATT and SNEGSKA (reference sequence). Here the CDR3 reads CSARDMRGEKLFF. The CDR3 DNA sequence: TGCAGTGCTAGAGATATGAGGGGGGAAAAACTGTTTTTT.